One sample yielded the 20 T cell receptor beta chains listed below, sequenced in a study of T cell clonotyping in hematopoietic cell transplantation. Measured with immunoSEQ multiplex PCR; TCRdb has only the in-frame clones, and not every one. The table records about 29,000 clones, more than 60% of them present only once. Time point: recipient sample about 28 days before transplant, after cytoreduction. Sequencing used peripheral blood mononuclear cells, obtained before stem cell transplant. All receptors come from a woman in her thirties with chronic myeloid leukemia. Some clones in this sample may be carry-over from other donors' samples.

The genes are TRBV14 and TRBJ2-3; D is undetermined. The CDR3 has 11 amino acids. Germline V gives CDR1 SGHDN, CDR2 FVKESK. V lost 1 base, J lost 5 bases, and 1 base lay in between. DNA for the CDR3: TGTGCCAGCAGCCAAGGAGATACGCAGTATTTT. Amino acid sequence: CASSQGDTQYF.

The V gene is TRBV30, the J gene TRBJ1-2; D unresolved. Germline V gives CDR1 GTSNPN, CDR2 SVGIG (reference sequence). The CDR3 totals 13 residues. V was trimmed by 4 bases and J by 5 bases, leaving 14 bases between them. CDR3 region: CAWTSRDSYGYTF. The CDR3, as DNA: TGTGCCTGGACTTCCCGGGATTCTTATGGCTACACCTTC. The full variable domain, in which reference TRBV30 and TRBJ1-2 provide the parts outside the CDR3, is SQTIHQWPATLVQPVGSPLSLECTVEGTSNPNLYWYRQAAGRGLQLLFYSVGIGQISSEVPQNLSASRPQDRQFILSSKKLLLSDSGFYLCAWTSRDSYGYTFGSGTRLTVV.

A word on this clone: Germline and junction disagree at one end, which may indicate a read error. The rearrangement joins TRBV7-7 to TRBJ1-1; 7 positions match TRBD1. Germline V CDR1 and CDR2: SSHAT, FNYEAQ (reference sequence). This CDR3 contains 13 residues. The CDR3 DNA reads TGTGCTAGCAGCTTGACAGGGTACACTGAAGCTTTCTTT. Translated: CASSLTGYTEAFF.

The chain recombines TRBV30 with TRBJ1-2, with D possibly TRBD1 on 5 matching bases. With 3 bases removed from V and 3 bases from J, the gap between germline ends came to 23 bases. CDR1 and CDR2 (germline): GTSNPN, SVGIG (reference sequence). The CDR3 is 17 amino acids. In DNA form, the CDR3 reads TGTGCCTGGAGCGGGGGGGGTATCAGGGAGCTTGACTATGGCTACACCTTC. Translating it yields CAWSGGGIRELDYGYTF.

This chain uses TRBV10-2 with TRBJ1-6; the D gene is possibly TRBD1 (5 bases). CDR1 WSHSY and CDR2 SAAADI come from the germline V gene. The CDR3 totals 14 residues. Trimming removed 6 bases from V and 10 bases from J, with 16 bases in between. CDR3 bases: TGCGCCAGCAGGGGGGACCCCCCTAGGTCACCCCTCCACTTT. Translation: CASRGDPPRSPLHF.

This clone was observed a few times. CDR3 coding DNA: TGTGCCAGCAGCCTTCAGGGTAGCTACACCTTC. This encodes CASSLQGSYTF. The J gene is TRBJ1-2, the V gene TRBV5-4, with D tentatively TRBD1 (5 bases). Trimming took 4 bases from V and 9 from J, leaving 10 bases between them. The germline gives CDR1 SGHNT, CDR2 YYREEE (reference sequence). CDR3 length: 11 residues.

The chain links TRBV29-1 to TRBJ2-2; D not certain. Germline loops: CDR1 SQVTM, CDR2 ANQGSEA. This CDR3 comprises 12 residues. Trimming removed 0 bases from V and 6 bases from J, with 5 bases in between. The CDR3 here is CSVEDWAGELFF. DNA for the CDR3: TGCAGCGTTGAAGACTGGGCCGGGGAGCTGTTTTTT.

The chain is built from TRBV4-1 and TRBJ1-5; TRBD1 might be the D (5 bases). Trimming pared 3 bases from V and 4 bases from J, leaving 10 bases between. CDR1 and CDR2 from the germline V gene are MGHRA and YSYEKL. The CDR3 consists of 14 residues. The CDR3 loop is CASSQADRNQPQHF. In nucleotides, the CDR3 is TGCGCCAGCAGCCAGGCCGACAGAAATCAGCCCCAGCATTTT.

J is TRBJ1-6 and V is TRBV6-5, with D possibly being TRBD1 (6 bases). This CDR3 region has 14 residues. Germline V gives CDR1 MNHEY, CDR2 SVGAGI. The V gene lost 5 bases and the J gene lost 4 bases, with 9 bases spanning the gap. This CDR3 is CASSRDTYNSPLHF. CDR3 DNA: TGTGCCAGCAGTCGGGACACTTATAATTCACCCCTCCACTTT.

The gene calls are TRBV4-1 and TRBJ1-1; 8 bases are shared with TRBD1. The CDR3 contains 14 residues. The V gene's germline CDR1 is MGHRA and CDR2 YSYEKL. Trimming cost V 1 base and J 3 bases; bases outside gene matches: 1. The CDR3: CASSQAGQDTEAFF. The DNA of the CDR3 is TGCGCCAGCAGCCAAGCGGGACAGGACACTGAAGCTTTCTTT.

This chain links TRBV2 with TRBJ1-1; a possible D gene is TRBD1 (6 bases). The CDR3 covers 16 residues. Deletions cut 0 bases from V and 0 bases from J, with 11 bases between. Germline loops: CDR1 SNHLY, CDR2 FYNNEI. In DNA form, the CDR3 reads TGTGCCAGCAGTGAAGCATGGGGACACCTGAACACTGAAGCTTTCTTT. Its translation is CASSEAWGHLNTEAFF.

The gene calls are TRBV4-1 and TRBJ1-5; perhaps TRBD1 as D (5 bases). Germline CDR1 MGHRA, CDR2 YSYEKL. The CDR3 extends over 13 amino acids. V was clipped by 4 bases and J by 6 bases, with 10 bases between them. CDR3 sequence (DNA): TGCGCCAGCAGCCCGGGGAGGGGTCAGCCCCAGCATTTT. Translation: CASSPGRGQPQHF.

The rearrangement joins TRBV25-1 to TRBJ2-2; TRBD1 agrees at 9 bases. This CDR3 has 16 residues. V trimming: 6 bases; J trimming: 3 bases; junction bases outside the gene matches: 8. Germline V gene data show CDR1 as MGHDK and CDR2 as SYGVNS. The DNA for the CDR3 is TGTGCCAGCAGCAAACAGGGGGCTTGGGACACCGGGGAGCTGTTTTTT. This sequence encodes CASSKQGAWDTGELFF. The whole variable domain, remainder taken from reference TRBV25-1 and TRBJ2-2, is EADIYQTPRYLVIGTGKKITLECSQTMGHDKMYWYQQDPGMELHLIHYSYGVNSTEKGDLSSESTVSRIRTEHFPLTLESARPSHTSQYLCASSKQGAWDTGELFFGEGSRLTVL.

The V gene is TRBV27, the J gene TRBJ1-2; TRBD1 matches at 8 bases. Germline loops: CDR1 MNHEY, CDR2 SMNVEV (reference sequence). V lost 3 bases to trimming and J lost 6 bases; unmatched junction nucleotides: 3. The CDR3 has 13 amino acids. The CDR3 sequence: CASSFRGLHGYTF. CDR3 in DNA: TGTGCCAGCAGTTTCAGGGGGCTTCATGGCTACACCTTC.

The rearrangement uses TRBV7-9 and TRBJ1-2; D not certain. Germline V gene sequence: CDR1 SEHNR, CDR2 FQNEAQ (reference sequence). V dropped 1 base and J dropped 5 bases, with 8 bases sitting between them. This CDR3 contains 13 residues. This CDR3 reads CASSLGQTYGYTF. The DNA of the CDR3 is TGTGCCAGCAGCTTAGGGCAGACATATGGCTACACCTTC. The full variable domain, rest sourced from reference TRBV7-9 and TRBJ1-2, is DTGVSQNPRHKITKRGQNVTFRCDPISEHNRLYWYRQTLGQGPEFLTYFQNEAQLEKSRLLSDRFSAERPKGSFSTLEIQRTEQGDSAMYLCASSLGQTYGYTFGSGTRLTVV.

This chain joins TRBV2 and TRBJ2-5; D may be TRBD1 (6 bases). The CDR3 has 15 amino acids. Germline V CDR1 and CDR2: SNHLY, FYNNEI. V was pared by 5 bases and J by 5 bases, with 18 bases between. CDR3 sequence (DNA): TGTGCCAGCAGTACCTCCACTCTGGGGGCGGAGACCCAGTACTTC. It translates to CASSTSTLGAETQYF.

The rearrangement uses TRBV13 and TRBJ2-7; 8 nucleotides line up with TRBD1. V trimming: 0 bases; J trimming: 5 bases; junction bases outside the gene matches: 6. Germline V gives CDR1 PRHDT, CDR2 FYEKMQ (reference sequence). CDR3 length: 15 amino acids. CDR3 residues: CASSLGPDRVHEQYF. DNA for the CDR3: TGTGCCAGCAGCTTAGGCCCGGACAGGGTGCACGAGCAGTACTTC.

The rearrangement links TRBV18 to TRBJ2-5; D is unclear. Trimming stripped 5 bases from V and 5 bases from J, with 6 bases between. The CDR3 is made up of 11 amino acids. Germline lookup yields CDR1 KGHSH and CDR2 LQKENI. The CDR3 region is CASSSEETQYF. The CDR3 DNA follows: TGTGCCAGCTCATCCGAGGAGACCCAGTACTTC.

CDR3 sequence: CASTVGGTNYGYTF. As DNA, the CDR3 is TGCGCCAGCACGGTCGGGGGGACTAACTATGGCTACACCTTC. The V call is TRBV5-1, the J call TRBJ1-2, with D possibly matching TRBD1 (5 bases). Germline assignment: CDR1 SGHRS and CDR2 YFSETQ. The CDR3 loop spans 14 amino acids. The V and J ends lost 6 bases and 0 bases respectively, with 12 bases between them.

The chain recombines TRBV29-1 with TRBJ1-2; TRBD1 aligns across 7 bases. The CDR3 extends over 13 amino acids. Trimming took 4 bases from V and 4 from J; bases not matched to a gene: 6. CDR1 SQVTM and CDR2 ANQGSEA come from the germline V gene. In nucleotides, the CDR3 is TGCAGCGTTGTTGGAGGGGGCACCTATGGCTACACCTTC. The encoded protein is CSVVGGGTYGYTF.